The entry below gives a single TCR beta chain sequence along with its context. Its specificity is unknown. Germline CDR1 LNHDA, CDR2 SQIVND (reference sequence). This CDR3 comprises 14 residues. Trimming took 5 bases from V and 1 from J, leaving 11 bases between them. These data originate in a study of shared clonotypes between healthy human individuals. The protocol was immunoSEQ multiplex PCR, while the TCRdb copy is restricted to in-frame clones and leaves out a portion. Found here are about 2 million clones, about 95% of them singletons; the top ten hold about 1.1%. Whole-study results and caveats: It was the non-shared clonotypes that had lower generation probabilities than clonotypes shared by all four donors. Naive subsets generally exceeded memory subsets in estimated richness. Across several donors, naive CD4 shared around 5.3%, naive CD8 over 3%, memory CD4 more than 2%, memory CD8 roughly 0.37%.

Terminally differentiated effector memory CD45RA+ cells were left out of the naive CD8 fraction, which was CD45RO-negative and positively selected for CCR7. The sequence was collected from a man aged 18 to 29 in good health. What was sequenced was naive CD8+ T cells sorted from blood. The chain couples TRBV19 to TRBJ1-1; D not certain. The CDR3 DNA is TGTGCCAGTAGTCCCATCGCGGGGAACACTGAAGCTTTCTTT. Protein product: CASSPIAGNTEAFF.